A single sample gave rise to the 8 T cell receptor beta chains below, sequenced in a study of blood T cell repertoires in COVID-19. Assay used: immunoSEQ multiplex PCR; TCRdb lists only in-frame clones, some missing. The data show 160,000 or so clones, roughly 78% seen once. Sequencing input: peripheral blood. The receptors shown here come from a woman aged 55-70 years with COVID-19, enrolled during active disease.

The V gene is TRBV5-4, the J gene TRBJ1-4, with D perhaps matching TRBD1 (5 bases). The V end lost 3 bases, the J end lost 8 bases, and 17 bases lay between the germline ends. The CDR3 is 15 amino acids. Germline assignment: CDR1 SGHNT and CDR2 YYREEE (reference sequence). CDR3 region: CASSSKGWMGEKLFF. Written as DNA, the CDR3 is TGTGCCAGCAGCTCAAAGGGGTGGATGGGAGAAAAACTGTTTTTT.

The chain couples TRBV28 to TRBJ2-5; 7 nucleotides match TRBD2. In germline, CDR1 is MDHEN, CDR2 SYDVKM. The CDR3 is 15 amino acids. V lost 6 bases, J lost 5 bases, and 12 bases stayed unmatched. The CDR3 DNA reads as TGTGCCAGCAGACTGATGGACGGGAGGTGGGAGACCCAGTACTTC. Translated, it gives CASRLMDGRWETQYF.

The sample holds a few counts of this clone. The V gene is TRBV2, the J gene TRBJ1-1; a weak D match, TRBD1 (5 bases). The ends were cut back, 5 bases at V and 4 bases at J, with 11 bases in the middle. The CDR3 is 13 amino acids. CDR1 is SNHLY and CDR2 is FYNNEI in the germline V gene. CDR3 sequence (DNA): TGTGCCAGCAGTCGGCAGGGAGGCACTGAAGCTTTCTTT. It yields the protein CASSRQGGTEAFF. The full variable domain, rest sourced from reference TRBV2 and TRBJ1-1, is EPEVTQTPSHQVTQMGQEVILRCVPISNHLYFYWYRQILGQKVEFLVSFYNNEISEKSEIFDDQFSVERPDGSNFTLKIRSTKLEDSAMYFCASSRQGGTEAFFGQGTRLTVV.

V is TRBV5-1 and J is TRBJ2-5; D perhaps matches TRBD2 (6 bases). The CDR3 has 18 amino acids. The germline V gene has CDR1 SGHRS and CDR2 YFSETQ. Trimming cost V 1 base and J 1 base, with 20 bases left between them. The CDR3 protein is CASSLIGGARSAQETQYF. CDR3 nucleotide sequence: TGCGCCAGCAGCTTGATCGGGGGTGCGAGGTCTGCCCAAGAGACCCAGTACTTC.

The V call is TRBV6-1, the J call TRBJ1-1; D may be TRBD1 (6 bases). The V gene lost 2 bases and the J gene lost 4 bases, with 14 bases spanning the gap. CDR1 MNHNS and CDR2 SASEGT come from the germline V gene. There are 15 residues in the CDR3. CDR3 in DNA: TGTGCCAGCAGTGAAAGGGGGAGGGCTGGCACTGAAGCTTTCTTT. Residues: CASSERGRAGTEAFF.

In its sample, this clone was seen once. This rearrangement joins TRBV10-1 to TRBJ2-2, with D possibly being TRBD2 (7 bases). Germline V gene sequence: CDR1 WNHNN, CDR2 SYGVQD (reference sequence). Between the trimmed V and J ends, which lost 10 bases and 2 bases, there was a span of 14 bases. The CDR3 runs to 14 residues. CDR3: CAKRGGANTGELFF. Here the CDR3 DNA reads TGCGCCAAAAGGGGGGGGGCAAACACCGGGGAGCTGTTTTTT.

V usage is TRBV9 and J usage is TRBJ1-5; no definite D call. CDR1 is SGDLS, CDR2 YYNGEE, per germline. The CDR3 sequence is 17 residues long. V was cut by 0 bases and J by 0 bases, with 13 bases left in between. The CDR3 bases are TGTGCCAGCAGCGTAGTGAGGCTGAGAAATAGCAATCAGCCCCAGCATTTT. This codes for CASSVVRLRNSNQPQHF.

The rearrangement joins TRBV28 to TRBJ1-3, with no clear D. Germline CDR1 is MDHEN and CDR2 is SYDVKM. The CDR3 sequence is 19 residues long. The germline V and J ends were trimmed by 3 bases and 1 base, with 22 bases remaining between them. CDR3 sequence reads: CASSLSPLHVGKSGNTIYF. In DNA form, the CDR3 reads TGTGCCAGCAGTTTGTCCCCCCTACACGTGGGCAAGTCTGGAAACACCATATATTTT.